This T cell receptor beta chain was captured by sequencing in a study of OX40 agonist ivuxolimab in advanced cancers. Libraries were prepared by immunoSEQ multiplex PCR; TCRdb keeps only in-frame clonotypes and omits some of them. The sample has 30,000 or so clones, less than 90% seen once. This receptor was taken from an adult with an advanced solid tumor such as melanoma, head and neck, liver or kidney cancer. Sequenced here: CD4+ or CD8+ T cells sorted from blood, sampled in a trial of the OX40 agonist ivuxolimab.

CDR3 in DNA: TGTGCCAGCAATTCCCATACCGGGACGGAATCCTACGAGCAGTACTTC. It codes for CASNSHTGTESYEQYF. The V gene is TRBV28, the J gene TRBJ2-7; D tentatively fits TRBD1 or TRBD2 (5 bases each). V was trimmed by 7 bases and J by 1 base, leaving 20 bases between them. The CDR3 is 16 residues long. Germline-derived CDR1 and CDR2 are MDHEN and SYDVKM. Based on the CDR3 plus reference TRBV28 and TRBJ2-7, the full variable domain is DVKVTQSSRYLVKRTGEKVFLECVQDMDHENMFWYRQDPGLGLRLIYFSYDVKMKEKGDIPEGYSVSREKKERFSLILESASTNQTSMYLCASNSHTGTESYEQYFGPGTRLTVT.